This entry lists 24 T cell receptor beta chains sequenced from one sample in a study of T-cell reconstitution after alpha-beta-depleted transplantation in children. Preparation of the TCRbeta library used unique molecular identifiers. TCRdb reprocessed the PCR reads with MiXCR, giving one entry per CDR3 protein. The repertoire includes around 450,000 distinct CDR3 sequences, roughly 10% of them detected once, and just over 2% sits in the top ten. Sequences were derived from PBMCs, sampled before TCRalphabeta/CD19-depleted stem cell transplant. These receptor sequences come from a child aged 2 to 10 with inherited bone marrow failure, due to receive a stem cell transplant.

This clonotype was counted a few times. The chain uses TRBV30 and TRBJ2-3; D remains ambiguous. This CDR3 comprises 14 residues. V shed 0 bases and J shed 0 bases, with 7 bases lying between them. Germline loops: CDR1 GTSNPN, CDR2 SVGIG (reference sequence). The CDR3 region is CAWSVVTSTDTQYF. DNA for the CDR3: TGTGCCTGGAGTGTAGTCACTAGCACAGATACGCAGTATTTT.

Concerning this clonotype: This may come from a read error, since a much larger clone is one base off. CDR3 protein: CASSPPGGLYEQNF. The CDR3 region has the DNA TGTGCCAGCAGTCCCCCAGGGGGCCTCTACGAGCAGAACTTC. The chain recombines TRBV28 with TRBJ2-7, with 8 bases fitting TRBD1. There are 14 residues in the CDR3. Germline lookup yields CDR1 MDHEN and CDR2 SYDVKM.

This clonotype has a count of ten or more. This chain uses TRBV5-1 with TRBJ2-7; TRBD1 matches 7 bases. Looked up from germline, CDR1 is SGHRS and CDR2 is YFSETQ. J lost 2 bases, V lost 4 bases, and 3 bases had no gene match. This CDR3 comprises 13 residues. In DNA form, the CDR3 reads TGCGCCAGCAGCCGCGGACAGGCCTACGAGCAGTACTTC. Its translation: CASSRGQAYEQYF.

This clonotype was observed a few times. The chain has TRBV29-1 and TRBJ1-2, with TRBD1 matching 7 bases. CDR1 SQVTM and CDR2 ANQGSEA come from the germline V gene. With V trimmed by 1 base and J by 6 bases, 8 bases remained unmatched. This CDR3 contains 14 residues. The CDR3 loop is CSVEVRGRTNGYTF. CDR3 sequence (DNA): TGCAGCGTTGAAGTAAGGGGGCGAACGAATGGCTACACCTTC. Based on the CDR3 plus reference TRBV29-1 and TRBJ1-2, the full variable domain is SAVISQKPSRDICQRGTSLTIQCQVDSQVTMMFWYRQQPGQSLTLIATANQGSEATYESGFVIDKFPISRPNLTFSTLTVSNMSPEDSSIYLCSVEVRGRTNGYTFGSGTRLTVV.

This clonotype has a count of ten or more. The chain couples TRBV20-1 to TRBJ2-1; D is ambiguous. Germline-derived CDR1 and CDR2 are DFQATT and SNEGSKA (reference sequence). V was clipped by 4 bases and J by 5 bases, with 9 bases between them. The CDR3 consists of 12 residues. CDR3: CSAIGPDNEQFF. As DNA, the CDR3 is TGCAGTGCTATCGGACCAGACAATGAGCAGTTCTTC.

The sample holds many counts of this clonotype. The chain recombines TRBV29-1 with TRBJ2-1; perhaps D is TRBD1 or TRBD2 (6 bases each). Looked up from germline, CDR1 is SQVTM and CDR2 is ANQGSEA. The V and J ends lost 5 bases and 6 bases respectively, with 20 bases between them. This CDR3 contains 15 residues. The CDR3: CSVLGRGGGFNEQFF. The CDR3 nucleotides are TGCAGCGTTTTGGGCAGGGGAGGAGGTTTCAATGAGCAGTTCTTC.

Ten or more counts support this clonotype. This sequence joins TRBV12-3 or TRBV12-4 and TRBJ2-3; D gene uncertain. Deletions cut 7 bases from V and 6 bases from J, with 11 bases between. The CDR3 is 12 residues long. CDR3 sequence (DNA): TGTGCCAGCACCCAGACTGGGGATACGCAGTATTTT. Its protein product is CASTQTGDTQYF.

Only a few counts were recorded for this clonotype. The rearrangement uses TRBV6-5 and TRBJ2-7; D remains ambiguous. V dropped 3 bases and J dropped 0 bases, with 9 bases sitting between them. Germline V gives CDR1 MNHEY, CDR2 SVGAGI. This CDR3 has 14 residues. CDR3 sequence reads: CASSYGLGSYEQYF. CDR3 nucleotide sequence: TGTGCCAGCAGTTATGGGCTAGGCTCCTACGAGCAGTACTTC.

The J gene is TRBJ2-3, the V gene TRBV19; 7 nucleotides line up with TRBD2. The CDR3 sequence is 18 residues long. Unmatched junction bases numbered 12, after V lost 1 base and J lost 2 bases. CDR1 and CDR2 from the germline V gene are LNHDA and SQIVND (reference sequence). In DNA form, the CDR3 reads TGTGCCAGTAGTATAGGCCCACGGGAGGAGGGGCTCACAGATACGCAGTATTTT. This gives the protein CASSIGPREEGLTDTQYF.

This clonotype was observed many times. The CDR3 bases are TGTGCCCGAATGACGGATAACTATGGCTACACCTTC. This sequence encodes CARMTDNYGYTF. V usage is TRBV3-1 and J usage is TRBJ1-2; D remains unclear. The CDR3 is 12 amino acids. Trimming left V 11 bases short and J 1 base short, with 11 bases between. CDR1 is LGHDT and CDR2 is YNNKEL in the germline V gene (reference sequence).

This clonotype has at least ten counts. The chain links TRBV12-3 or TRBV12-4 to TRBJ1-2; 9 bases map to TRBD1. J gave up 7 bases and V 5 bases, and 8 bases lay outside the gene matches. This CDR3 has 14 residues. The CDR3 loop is CASSPRQGDAGYTF. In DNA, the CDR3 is TGTGCCAGCAGTCCCCGACAGGGGGACGCTGGCTACACCTTC.

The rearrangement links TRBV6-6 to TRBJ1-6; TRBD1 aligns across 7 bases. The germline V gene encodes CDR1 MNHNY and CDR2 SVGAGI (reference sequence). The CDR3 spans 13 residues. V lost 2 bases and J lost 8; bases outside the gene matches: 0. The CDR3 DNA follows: TGTGCCAGCAGTTACGGGACAGATTCACCCCTCCACTTT. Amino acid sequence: CASSYGTDSPLHF.

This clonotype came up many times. CDR3 DNA sequence: TGTGCCATCAGTGAGTCAGGACCGGGACAGATCTACTACGAGCAGTACTTC. Its protein product is CAISESGPGQIYYEQYF. The chain joins TRBV10-3 to TRBJ2-7, with 7 bases lining up with TRBD1. Trimming cost V 0 bases and J 3 bases; bases outside gene matches: 11. CDR3 length equals 17 residues. The germline gives CDR1 ENHRY, CDR2 SYGVKD.

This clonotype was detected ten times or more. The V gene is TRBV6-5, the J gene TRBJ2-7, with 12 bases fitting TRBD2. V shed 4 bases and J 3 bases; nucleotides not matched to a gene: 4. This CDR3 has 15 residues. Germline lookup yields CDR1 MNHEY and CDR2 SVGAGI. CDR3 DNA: TGTGCCAGCAGTTTTGGACTAGCGGGATACTACGAGCAGTACTTC. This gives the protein CASSFGLAGYYEQYF.

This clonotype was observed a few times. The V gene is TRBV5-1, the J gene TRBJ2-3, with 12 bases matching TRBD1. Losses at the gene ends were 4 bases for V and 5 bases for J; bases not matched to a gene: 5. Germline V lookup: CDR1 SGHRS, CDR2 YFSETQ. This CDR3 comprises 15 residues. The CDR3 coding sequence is TGCGCCAGCAGCCGGGGACAGGGGGCGGTAGATACGCAGTATTTT. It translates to CASSRGQGAVDTQYF.

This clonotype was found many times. CDR3 region: CASSYSLAGHYNEQFF. The CDR3 region has the DNA TGTGCCAGCAGTTACTCATTAGCGGGACACTACAATGAGCAGTTCTTC. The chain uses TRBV6-5 and TRBJ2-1; TRBD2 matches at 8 bases. This CDR3 is 16 amino acids long. Germline V lookup: CDR1 MNHEY, CDR2 SVGAGI. Unmatched junction bases numbered 4, after V lost 0 bases and J lost 3 bases.

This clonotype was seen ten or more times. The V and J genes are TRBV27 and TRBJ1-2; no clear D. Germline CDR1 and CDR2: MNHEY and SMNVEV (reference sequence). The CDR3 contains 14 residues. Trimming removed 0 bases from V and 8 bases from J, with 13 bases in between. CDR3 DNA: TGTGCCAGCAGTTTATCGACGGGCCCTTTGGGCTACACCTTC. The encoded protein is CASSLSTGPLGYTF.

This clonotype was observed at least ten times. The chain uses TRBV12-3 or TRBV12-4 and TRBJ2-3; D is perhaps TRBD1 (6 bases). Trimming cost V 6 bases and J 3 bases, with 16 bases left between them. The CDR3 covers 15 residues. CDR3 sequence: CASSLRGVGTDTQYF. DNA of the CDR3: TGTGCCAGCAGCCTCAGGGGAGTCGGGACAGATACGCAGTATTTT.

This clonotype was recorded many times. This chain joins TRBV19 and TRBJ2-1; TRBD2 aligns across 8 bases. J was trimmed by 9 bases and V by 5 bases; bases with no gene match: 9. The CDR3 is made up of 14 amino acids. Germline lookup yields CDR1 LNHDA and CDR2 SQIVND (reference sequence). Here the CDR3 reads CASSLGLGAPEQFF. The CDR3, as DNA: TGTGCCAGTAGTTTGGGACTAGGAGCCCCTGAGCAGTTCTTC.

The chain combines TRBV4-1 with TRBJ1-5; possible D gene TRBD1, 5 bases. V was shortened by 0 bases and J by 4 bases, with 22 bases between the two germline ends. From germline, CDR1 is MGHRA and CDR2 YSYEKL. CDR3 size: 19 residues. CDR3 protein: CASSQEPTLGPEWNQPQHF. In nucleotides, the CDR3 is TGCGCCAGCAGCCAAGAACCGACCTTGGGGCCGGAGTGGAATCAGCCCCAGCATTTT.

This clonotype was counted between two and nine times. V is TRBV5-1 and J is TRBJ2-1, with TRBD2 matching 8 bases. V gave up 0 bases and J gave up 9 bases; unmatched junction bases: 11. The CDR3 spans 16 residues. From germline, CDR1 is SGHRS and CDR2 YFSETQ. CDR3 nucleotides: TGCGCCAGCAGCTTGGCGGAAGGCGGGAGGTGGGGTGAGCAGTTCTTC. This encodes CASSLAEGGRWGEQFF.

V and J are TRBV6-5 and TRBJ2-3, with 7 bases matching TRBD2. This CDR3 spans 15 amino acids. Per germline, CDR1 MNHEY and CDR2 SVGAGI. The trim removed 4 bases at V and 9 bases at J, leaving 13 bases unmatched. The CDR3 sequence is CASSFRFGGRETQYF. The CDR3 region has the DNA TGTGCCAGCAGTTTCCGTTTTGGCGGGAGAGAGACGCAGTATTTT.

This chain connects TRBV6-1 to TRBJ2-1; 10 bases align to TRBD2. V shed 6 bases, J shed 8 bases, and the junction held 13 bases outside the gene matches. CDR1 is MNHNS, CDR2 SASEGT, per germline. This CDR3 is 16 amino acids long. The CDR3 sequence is CASRFPSGRPFYEQFF. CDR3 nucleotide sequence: TGTGCCAGCAGGTTTCCTAGCGGGAGACCTTTCTATGAGCAGTTCTTC.

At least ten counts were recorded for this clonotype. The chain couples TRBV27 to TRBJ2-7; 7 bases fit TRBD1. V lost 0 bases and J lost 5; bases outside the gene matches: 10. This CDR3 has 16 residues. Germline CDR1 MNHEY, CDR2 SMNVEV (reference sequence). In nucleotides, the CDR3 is TGTGCCAGCAGTTTATCTACCGGGACAGCCCGAGACGAGCAGTACTTC. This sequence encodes CASSLSTGTARDEQYF.